A single sample is the source of the 23 T cell receptor beta chains below, sequenced in a study of molecular identifiers for immune sequencing clone quantification. MiXCR was run by TCRdb on the PCR reads, yielding one entry per CDR3 protein. The sample consists of roughly 71,000 distinct CDR3 sequences, approximately 17% of them appearing once. The sequenced sample consisted of naive CD8+ T cells from blood, with Jurkat cell RNA spiked in. Subset: FACS-sorted CD8+CD4-CCR7+CD45RA+ naive T cells. Source of these receptors: a human donor in good health. Some libraries in this study had Jurkat cell RNA spiked in.

This clonotype has ten or more counts. The J gene is TRBJ1-3, the V gene TRBV5-6; D gene unclear. This CDR3 contains 16 residues. CDR1 is SGHDT, CDR2 YYEEEE, per germline. V dropped 0 bases and J dropped 0 bases, with 10 bases sitting between them. CDR3 loop: CASSLAAPYSGNTIYF. CDR3 sequence (DNA): TGTGCCAGCAGCTTGGCCGCACCGTACTCTGGAAACACCATATATTTT.

A few counts support this clonotype. The chain links TRBV6-5 to TRBJ1-3; D uncertain. Looked up from germline, CDR1 is MNHEY and CDR2 is SVGAGI. CDR3 length equals 14 residues. The V and J ends lost 5 bases and 3 bases respectively, with 11 bases between them. The CDR3 DNA reads TGTGCCAGCAGTCCCCAGGACGGTGGAAACACCATATATTTT. Translated: CASSPQDGGNTIYF.

This clonotype was observed many times. The V call is TRBV15, the J call TRBJ2-1, with D perhaps TRBD2 (5 bases). The germline V gene encodes CDR1 LNHNV and CDR2 YYDKDF (reference sequence). Deletions cut 1 base from V and 1 base from J, with 8 bases between. The CDR3 extends over 15 amino acids. CDR3 in DNA: TGTGCCACCAGCAGAGGAAGCGGATCCTACAATGAGCAGTTCTTC. Translation: CATSRGSGSYNEQFF. Full variable domain (remainder filled in from reference TRBV15 and TRBJ2-1): DAMVIQNPRYQVTQFGKPVTLSCSQTLNHNVMYWYQQKSSQAPKLLFHYYDKDFNNEADTPDNFQSRRPNTSFCFLDIRSPGLGDTAMYLCATSRGSGSYNEQFFGPGTRLTVL.

There are a few counts of this clonotype. The CDR3 loop reads CASSSWGITNTEAFF. The CDR3 DNA reads as TGTGCCAGCAGTTCGTGGGGGATTACGAACACTGAAGCTTTCTTT. This chain connects TRBV27 to TRBJ1-1, with D possibly matching TRBD1 (5 bases). CDR3 length: 15 residues. V was shortened by 4 bases and J by 1 base, with 13 bases between the two germline ends. The V gene's germline CDR1 is MNHEY and CDR2 SMNVEV (reference sequence).

This clonotype was counted at least ten times. V gene TRBV12-5 combines with J gene TRBJ1-3; D uncertain. The CDR3 loop spans 16 amino acids. Germline CDR1 LGHNT, CDR2 FRNRAP. V lost 3 bases, J lost 0 bases, and 12 bases lay in between. The CDR3 spells CASGFSTASSGNTIYF. CDR3 coding DNA: TGTGCTAGTGGTTTTAGTACAGCTAGCTCTGGAAACACCATATATTTT.

This clonotype was observed many times. This chain links TRBV11-2 with TRBJ2-1; the D gene is possibly TRBD2 (6 bases). Germline CDR1 and CDR2: SGHAT and FQNNGV. V lost 1 base and J lost 2, with 12 bases in between. The CDR3 totals 16 residues. CDR3 nucleotides: TGTGCCAGCAGCTTAGGGGGGGTTTCTACCTACAATGAGCAGTTCTTC. Protein product: CASSLGGVSTYNEQFF.

At least ten counts were recorded for this clonotype. The V gene is TRBV6-5, the J gene TRBJ2-2; D call uncertain. Germline V gives CDR1 MNHEY, CDR2 SVGAGI. This CDR3 contains 14 residues. Trimming removed 0 bases from V and 5 bases from J, with 7 bases in between. The CDR3 DNA is TGTGCCAGCAGTTACTCGGCCGAGACCGGGGAGCTGTTTTTT. This sequence encodes CASSYSAETGELFF.

This clonotype occurred a few times. The rearrangement uses TRBV29-1 and TRBJ2-7, with D hard to call. CDR3 length: 14 residues. The germline CDR1 and CDR2 sequences are SQVTM and ANQGSEA. V gave up 0 bases and J gave up 5 bases, with 14 bases separating them. Written as DNA, the CDR3 is TGCAGCGTTGAAGACTCCGTAGGTCCCCACGAGCAGTACTTC. Encoded protein: CSVEDSVGPHEQYF.

The chain carries TRBV27 and TRBJ2-3; D gene unclear. The CDR3 runs 16 residues. V lost 5 bases to trimming and J lost 5 bases, with 20 bases between them. From germline, CDR1 is MNHEY and CDR2 SMNVEV (reference sequence). CDR3 nucleotides: TGTGCCAGCAGTCCCCTGGAGTTGGAAGCCGTAGATACGCAGTATTTT. Protein product: CASSPLELEAVDTQYF.

This clonotype was observed many times. The chain combines TRBV27 with TRBJ1-4; possibly TRBD1 for D (5 bases). Germline CDR1 and CDR2: MNHEY and SMNVEV (reference sequence). This CDR3 spans 17 amino acids. Trimming took off 3 bases at V and 1 base at J, with 15 bases between the two ends. The DNA for the CDR3 is TGTGCCAGCAGTTTGGTCAGGGTGGAGGAAACTAATGAAAAACTGTTTTTT. Amino acids: CASSLVRVEETNEKLFF.

The table lists this clonotype with many counts. The chain carries TRBV28 and TRBJ1-1, with 10 positions matching TRBD1. V lost 0 bases to trimming and J lost 0 bases; unmatched junction nucleotides: 1. The V gene's germline CDR1 is MDHEN and CDR2 SYDVKM. The CDR3 extends over 16 amino acids. The CDR3 loop reads CASSLWTGGMNTEAFF. CDR3 coding DNA: TGTGCCAGCAGTTTATGGACAGGGGGCATGAACACTGAAGCTTTCTTT.

Ten or more counts support this clonotype. V usage is TRBV25-1 and J usage is TRBJ2-5; D gene unclear. Trimming removed 1 base from V and 0 bases from J, with 6 bases in between. Germline-derived CDR1 and CDR2 are MGHDK and SYGVNS. The CDR3 has 14 amino acids. As DNA, the CDR3 is TGTGCCAGCAGTGAATCTTCGTACCAAGAGACCCAGTACTTC. Encoded protein: CASSESSYQETQYF.

This clonotype was detected only a few times. A much more abundant neighbour one base away suggests this may be a read error. This chain connects TRBV27 to TRBJ2-5; the D is unclear. The germline CDR1 and CDR2 sequences are MNHEY and SMNVEV (reference sequence). The CDR3 runs 14 residues. CDR3 DNA: TGTGCCAGCAGCCACCTCGCGGACCAAGAGACCCGGTACTTC. Translation gives CASSHLADQETRYF.

Only one count was recorded for this clonotype. This clone may be a read error of a much larger clone one base away. The J gene is TRBJ2-5, the V gene TRBV27; 14 bases map to TRBD2. CDR3 length equals 15 residues. Germline lookup yields CDR1 MNHEY and CDR2 SMNVEV (reference sequence). J gave up 7 bases and V 5 bases, and 6 bases lay outside the gene matches. As DNA, the CDR3 is TGTGCCAGCAGTCCGGGACTAGCGGGAGTCGGGACCCAGTACTTC. Encoded protein: CASSPGLAGVGTQYF.

This clonotype has at least ten counts. The chain uses TRBV29-1 and TRBJ2-2; D remains unclear. The CDR3 covers 12 residues. The germline gives CDR1 SQVTM, CDR2 ANQGSEA. The germline V and J ends were trimmed by 7 bases and 5 bases, with 11 bases remaining between them. CDR3 region: CSAPGGTGELFF. For the CDR3, the DNA is TGCAGCGCTCCGGGTGGGACCGGGGAGCTGTTTTTT.

This clonotype was recorded at least ten times. The chain's CDR3 is CSAMTSEGSYEQYF. CDR3 nucleotide sequence: TGCAGTGCTATGACTAGCGAGGGGTCCTACGAGCAGTACTTC. The chain has TRBV20-1 and TRBJ2-7; 8 bases fit TRBD2. V shed 4 bases and J 1 base; nucleotides not matched to a gene: 6. Germline CDR1 is DFQATT and CDR2 is SNEGSKA (reference sequence). The CDR3 extends over 14 amino acids.

In this sample, this clonotype turned up many times. The chain links TRBV28 to TRBJ1-1, with D hard to call. This CDR3 region has 15 residues. The germline CDR1 and CDR2 sequences are MDHEN and SYDVKM. Trimming shortened V by 1 base and J by 0 bases, and 9 bases separated the two germline ends. For the CDR3, the DNA is TGTGCCAGCAGTTTATTTGCCGTCTTGAACACTGAAGCTTTCTTT. Residues: CASSLFAVLNTEAFF.

This clonotype came up many times. The V call is TRBV19, the J call TRBJ2-7; possible D gene TRBD1, 5 bases. The CDR3 is 14 amino acids. Trimming removed 7 bases from V and 2 bases from J, with 15 bases in between. Germline CDR1 LNHDA, CDR2 SQIVND (reference sequence). The CDR3 DNA reads TGTGCCAGTAAGCCGGTTGGGGCTGCCTACGAGCAGTACTTC. This codes for CASKPVGAAYEQYF.

Notes on this clonotype: It may be a read error: a sequence one base away is much more abundant. This rearrangement joins TRBV7-9 to TRBJ2-5, with unresolved D. The germline V gene has CDR1 SEHNR and CDR2 FQNEAQ (reference sequence). This CDR3 is 12 amino acids long. The CDR3 loop reads CASSESVETLYF. Written as DNA, the CDR3 is TGTGCCAGCTCCGAATCGGTAGAGACCCTGTACTTC.

This clonotype was recorded many times. This chain connects TRBV27 to TRBJ2-7; maybe TRBD2 (6 bases). CDR1 is MNHEY, CDR2 SMNVEV, per germline (reference sequence). The ends were cut back, 1 base at V and 5 bases at J, with 12 bases in the middle. This CDR3 is 14 amino acids long. DNA for the CDR3: TGTGCCAGCAGTTTATACGGGGGTGATCACGAGCAGTACTTC. Its translation: CASSLYGGDHEQYF.

This clonotype came up many times. The chain uses TRBV4-1 and TRBJ1-4; D is undetermined. The V gene's germline CDR1 is MGHRA and CDR2 YSYEKL. V was cut by 3 bases and J by 1 base, with 3 bases left in between. The CDR3 has 13 residues. The CDR3 DNA reads TGCGCCAGCAGCCAGGGAACTAATGAAAAACTGTTTTTT. Translated: CASSQGTNEKLFF.

This clonotype was counted ten times or more. The chain has TRBV27 and TRBJ2-1; 11 bases align to TRBD2. Germline V gives CDR1 MNHEY, CDR2 SMNVEV (reference sequence). There are 13 residues in the CDR3. The V and J ends lost 11 bases and 4 bases, in that order; junction bases with no gene match: 4. In DNA, the CDR3 is TGTGCCGTAAGGACTAGCGGGTACAATGAGCAGTTCTTC. It yields the protein CAVRTSGYNEQFF.

With regard to this clonotype: It may be a read error: a sequence one base away is much more abundant. The DNA for the CDR3 is TGTGCCAGCAGCTACAGACAGGGCCGTTACGAGCAGTACTTC. Amino acid sequence: CASSYRQGRYEQYF. The chain couples TRBV14 to TRBJ2-7, with 7 positions matching TRBD1. V shed 5 bases and J 4 bases; nucleotides not matched to a gene: 8. Per the germline V gene, CDR1 is SGHDN and CDR2 is FVKESK. This CDR3 region has 14 residues.